This T cell receptor (beta chain) was profiled in a study of tumor-infiltrating lymphocytes in localized non-small cell lung cancer. Overall study: Resected tumor was paired with non-adjacent uninvolved lung from the same patient.

Measured with immunoSEQ multiplex PCR; TCRdb has only the in-frame clones, and not every one. The profile covers about 12,000 clones, with roughly 80% appearing a single time and around 10% taken by the ten largest. The receptor's source is a human donor with non-small cell lung cancer. Input material: uninvolved lung tissue not adjacent to the tumor.

CDR3 sequence (DNA): TGCGCCAGCAGCAAACGGGGAGCAGGGGCCGCCGGGGAGCTGTTTTTT. Translated: CASSKRGAGAAGELFF. The chain uses TRBV4-3 and TRBJ2-2; TRBD1 might be the D (6 bases). The CDR3 spans 16 residues. Germline V gives CDR1 LGHNA, CDR2 YSLEER. Deletions cut 5 bases from V and 6 bases from J, with 19 bases between.